This entry describes one TCR beta chain. In TCRdb, the 5' RACE reads were re-called with MiXCR into one record per CDR3 protein. The sample includes around 72,000 distinct CDR3 sequences, about 9.4% of them seen just once. This entry comes from a study of early T cells in non-severe SARS-CoV-2 infection. The germline V gene has CDR1 MNHEY and CDR2 SVGAGI. Trimming stripped 5 bases from V and 4 bases from J, with 8 bases between. The CDR3 is made up of 12 amino acids. The V gene is TRBV6-5, the J gene TRBJ1-2, with D unclear. The source of this sequence is an adult who was a healthcare worker with PCR-confirmed SARS-CoV-2 infection or an uninfected control (not recorded which). The input for sequencing was whole blood, taken at baseline. As DNA, the CDR3 is TGTGCCAGCAGTGACGAAATCTATGGCTACACCTTC. It codes for CASSDEIYGYTF.